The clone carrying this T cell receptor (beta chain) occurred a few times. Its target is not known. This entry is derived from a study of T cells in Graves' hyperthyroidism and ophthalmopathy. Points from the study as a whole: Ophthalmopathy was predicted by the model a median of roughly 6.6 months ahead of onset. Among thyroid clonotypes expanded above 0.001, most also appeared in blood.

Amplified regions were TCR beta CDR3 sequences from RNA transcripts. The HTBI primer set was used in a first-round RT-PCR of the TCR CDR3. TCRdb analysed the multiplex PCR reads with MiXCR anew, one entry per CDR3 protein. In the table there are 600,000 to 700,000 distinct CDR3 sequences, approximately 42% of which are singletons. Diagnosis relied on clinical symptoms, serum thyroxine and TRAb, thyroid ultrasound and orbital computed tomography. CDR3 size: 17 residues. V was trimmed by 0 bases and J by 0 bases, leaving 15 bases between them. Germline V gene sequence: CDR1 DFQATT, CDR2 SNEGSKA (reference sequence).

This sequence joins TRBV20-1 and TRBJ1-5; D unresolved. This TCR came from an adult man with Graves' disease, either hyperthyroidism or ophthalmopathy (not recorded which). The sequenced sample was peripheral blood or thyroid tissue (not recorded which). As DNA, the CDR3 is TGCAGTGCTAGAGATTTCGGGTTTTCTGCTAGCAATCAGCCCCAGCATTTT. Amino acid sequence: CSARDFGFSASNQPQHF.